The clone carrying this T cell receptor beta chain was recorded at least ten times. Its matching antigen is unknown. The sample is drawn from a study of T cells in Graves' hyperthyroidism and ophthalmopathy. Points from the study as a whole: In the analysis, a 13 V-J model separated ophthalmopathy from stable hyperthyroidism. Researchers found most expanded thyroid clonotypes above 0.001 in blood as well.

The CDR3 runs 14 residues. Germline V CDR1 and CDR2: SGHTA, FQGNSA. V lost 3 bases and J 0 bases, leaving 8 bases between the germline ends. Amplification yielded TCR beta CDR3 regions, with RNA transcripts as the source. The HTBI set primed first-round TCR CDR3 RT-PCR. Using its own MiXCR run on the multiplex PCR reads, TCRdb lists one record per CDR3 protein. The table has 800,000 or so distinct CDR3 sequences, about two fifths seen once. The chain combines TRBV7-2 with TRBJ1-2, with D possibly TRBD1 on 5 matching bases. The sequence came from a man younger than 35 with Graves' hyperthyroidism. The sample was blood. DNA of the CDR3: TGTGCCAGCAGCTTCGTAGGGGCTAACTATGGCTACACCTTC. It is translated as CASSFVGANYGYTF.